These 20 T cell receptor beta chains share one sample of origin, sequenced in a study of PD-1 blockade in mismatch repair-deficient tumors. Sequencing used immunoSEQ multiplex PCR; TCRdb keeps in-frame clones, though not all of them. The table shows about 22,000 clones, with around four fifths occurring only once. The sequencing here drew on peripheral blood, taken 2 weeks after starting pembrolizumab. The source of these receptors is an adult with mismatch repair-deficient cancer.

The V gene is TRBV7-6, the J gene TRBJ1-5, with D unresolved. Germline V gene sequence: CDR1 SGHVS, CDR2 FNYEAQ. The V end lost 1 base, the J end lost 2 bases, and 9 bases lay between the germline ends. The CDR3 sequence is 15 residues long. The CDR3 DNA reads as TGTGCCAGCAGCTTAGGAGGACGGGGCAATCAGCCCCAGCATTTT. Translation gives CASSLGGRGNQPQHF.

The chain's CDR3 is CAWADLSYEQYF. CDR3 nucleotides: TGTGCCTGGGCCGATCTCTCCTACGAGCAGTACTTC. The chain couples TRBV30 to TRBJ2-7, with D unresolved. Germline V gene sequence: CDR1 GTSNPN, CDR2 SVGIG (reference sequence). The CDR3 has 12 amino acids. Deletions cut 5 bases from V and 0 bases from J, with 8 bases between.

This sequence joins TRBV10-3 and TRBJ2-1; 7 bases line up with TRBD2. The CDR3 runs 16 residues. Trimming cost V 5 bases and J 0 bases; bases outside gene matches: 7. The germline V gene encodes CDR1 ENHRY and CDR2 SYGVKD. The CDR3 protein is CAISWGGWPSYNEQFF. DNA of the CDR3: TGTGCCATCAGTTGGGGAGGGTGGCCCTCCTACAATGAGCAGTTCTTC.

CDR3 amino acids: CASTPWTGSGNEQFF. Written as DNA, the CDR3 is TGTGCCAGCACCCCTTGGACAGGATCGGGCAATGAGCAGTTCTTC. The rearrangement links TRBV28 to TRBJ2-1; TRBD1 matches at 7 bases. Germline V gene data show CDR1 as MDHEN and CDR2 as SYDVKM. The junction had 12 bases not matched to a gene; V was cut back by 7 bases and J by 6 bases. CDR3 length: 15 residues.

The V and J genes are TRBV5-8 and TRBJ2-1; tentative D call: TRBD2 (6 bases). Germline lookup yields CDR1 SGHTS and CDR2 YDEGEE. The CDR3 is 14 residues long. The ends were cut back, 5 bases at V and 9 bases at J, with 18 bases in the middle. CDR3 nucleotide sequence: TGTGCCAGCAGTTTTGGCGGGACCGGTCGTGAGCAGTTCTTC. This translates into CASSFGGTGREQFF. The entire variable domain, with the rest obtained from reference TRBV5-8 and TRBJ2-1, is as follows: EAGVTQSPTHLIKTRGQQATLRCSPISGHTSVYWYQQALGLGLQFLLWYDEGEERNRGNFPPRFSGRQFPNYSSELNVNALELEDSALYLCASSFGGTGREQFFGPGTRLTVL.

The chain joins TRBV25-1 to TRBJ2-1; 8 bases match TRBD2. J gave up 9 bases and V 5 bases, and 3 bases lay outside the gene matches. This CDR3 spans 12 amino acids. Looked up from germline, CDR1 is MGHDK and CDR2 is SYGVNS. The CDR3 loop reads CASSYGRGEQFF. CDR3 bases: TGTGCCAGCAGTTACGGGAGGGGTGAGCAGTTCTTC.

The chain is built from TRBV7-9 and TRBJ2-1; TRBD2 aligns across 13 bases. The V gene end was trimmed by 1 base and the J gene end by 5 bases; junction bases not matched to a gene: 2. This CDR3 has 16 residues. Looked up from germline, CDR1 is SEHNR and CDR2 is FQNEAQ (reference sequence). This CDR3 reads CASSLGGLAGDNEQFF. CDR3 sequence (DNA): TGTGCCAGCAGCTTAGGTGGACTAGCGGGAGACAATGAGCAGTTCTTC.

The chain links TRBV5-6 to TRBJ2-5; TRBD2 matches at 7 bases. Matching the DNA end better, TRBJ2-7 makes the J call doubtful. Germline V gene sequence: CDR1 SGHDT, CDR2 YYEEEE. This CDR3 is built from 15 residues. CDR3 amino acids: CASSYRGGSSDEQYF. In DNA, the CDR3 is TGTGCCAGCAGCTACCGAGGCGGGAGTAGCGACGAGCAGTACTTC.

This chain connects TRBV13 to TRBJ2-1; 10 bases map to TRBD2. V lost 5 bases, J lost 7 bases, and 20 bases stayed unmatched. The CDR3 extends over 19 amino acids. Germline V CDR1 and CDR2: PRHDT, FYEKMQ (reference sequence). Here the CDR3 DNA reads TGTGCCAGCAGCCGCAAGGTGGTAGCGGGAGGATCTTTCCATAATGAGCAGTTCTTC. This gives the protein CASSRKVVAGGSFHNEQFF.

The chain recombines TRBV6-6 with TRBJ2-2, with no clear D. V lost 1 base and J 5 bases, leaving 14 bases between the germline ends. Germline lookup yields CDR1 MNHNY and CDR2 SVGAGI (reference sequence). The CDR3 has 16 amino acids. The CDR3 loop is CASSYLGTRNTGELFF. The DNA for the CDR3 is TGTGCCAGCAGTTACTTAGGAACCCGGAATACCGGGGAGCTGTTTTTT.

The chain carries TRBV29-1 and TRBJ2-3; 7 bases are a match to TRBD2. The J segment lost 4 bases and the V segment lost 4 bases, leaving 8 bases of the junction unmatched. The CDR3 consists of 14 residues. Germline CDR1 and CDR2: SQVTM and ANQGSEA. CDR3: CSVVGGSDADTQYF. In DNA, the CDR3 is TGCAGCGTTGTAGGCGGGAGTGATGCAGATACGCAGTATTTT.

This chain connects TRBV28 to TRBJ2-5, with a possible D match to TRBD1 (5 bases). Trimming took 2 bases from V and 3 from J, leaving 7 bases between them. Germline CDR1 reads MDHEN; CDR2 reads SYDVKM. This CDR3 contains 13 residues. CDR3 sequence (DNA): TGTGCCAGCAGTTTAAGGACAAAAGAGACCCAGTACTTC. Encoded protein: CASSLRTKETQYF.

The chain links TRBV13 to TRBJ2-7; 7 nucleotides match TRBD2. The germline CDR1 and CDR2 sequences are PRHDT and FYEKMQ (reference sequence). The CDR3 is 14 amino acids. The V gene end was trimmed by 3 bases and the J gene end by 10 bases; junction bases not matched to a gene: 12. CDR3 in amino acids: CASSFSVGGGSQYF. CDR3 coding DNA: TGTGCCAGCAGCTTCTCAGTTGGGGGAGGGTCTCAGTACTTC.

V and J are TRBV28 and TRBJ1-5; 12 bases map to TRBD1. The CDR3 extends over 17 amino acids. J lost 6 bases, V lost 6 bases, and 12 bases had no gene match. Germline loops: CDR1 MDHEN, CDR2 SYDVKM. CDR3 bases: TGTGCCAGCAGCTTTGGATCCGGGACAGGGGGCACTCAGCCCCAGCATTTT. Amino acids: CASSFGSGTGGTQPQHF.

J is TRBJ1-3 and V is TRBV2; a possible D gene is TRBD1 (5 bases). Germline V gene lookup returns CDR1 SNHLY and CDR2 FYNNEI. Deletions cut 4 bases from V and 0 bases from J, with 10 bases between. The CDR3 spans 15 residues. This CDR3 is CASSVDSYSGNTIYF. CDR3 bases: TGTGCCAGCAGTGTAGACAGCTACTCTGGAAACACCATATATTTT.

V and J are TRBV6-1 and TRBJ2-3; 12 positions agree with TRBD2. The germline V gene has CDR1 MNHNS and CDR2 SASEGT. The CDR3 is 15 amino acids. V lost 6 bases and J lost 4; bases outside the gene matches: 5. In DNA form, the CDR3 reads TGTGCCAGCAGCGAGACTAGCGGGAGCTCAGATACGCAGTATTTT. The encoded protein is CASSETSGSSDTQYF.

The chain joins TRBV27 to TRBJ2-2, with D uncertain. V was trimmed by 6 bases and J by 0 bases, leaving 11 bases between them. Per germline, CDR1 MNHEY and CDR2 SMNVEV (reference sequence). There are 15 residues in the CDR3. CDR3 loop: CASSHSTANTGELFF. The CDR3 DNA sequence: TGTGCCAGCAGCCACAGTACCGCGAACACCGGGGAGCTGTTTTTT.

The CDR3 DNA reads as TGCGCCAGCAGTTCCTACGGGACCGTCGACAATGAGCAGTTCTTC. This translates into CASSSYGTVDNEQFF. This sequence joins TRBV5-1 and TRBJ2-1, with D perhaps matching TRBD1 or TRBD2 (5 bases each). Trimming cost V 5 bases and J 5 bases, with 17 bases left between them. The CDR3 spans 15 residues. Per germline, CDR1 SGHRS and CDR2 YFSETQ.

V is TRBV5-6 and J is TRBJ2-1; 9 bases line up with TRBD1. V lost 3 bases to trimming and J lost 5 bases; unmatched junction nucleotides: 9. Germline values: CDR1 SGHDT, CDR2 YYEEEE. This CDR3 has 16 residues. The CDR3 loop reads CASSSAQGASDNEQFF. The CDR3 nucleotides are TGTGCCAGCAGCTCAGCACAGGGGGCGAGTGACAATGAGCAGTTCTTC.

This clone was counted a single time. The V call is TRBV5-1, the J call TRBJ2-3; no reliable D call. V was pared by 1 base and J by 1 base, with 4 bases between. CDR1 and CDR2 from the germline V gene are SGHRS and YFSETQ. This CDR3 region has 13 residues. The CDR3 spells CASSLTRTDTQYF. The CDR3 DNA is TGCGCCAGCAGCTTGACTCGCACAGATACGCAGTATTTT.